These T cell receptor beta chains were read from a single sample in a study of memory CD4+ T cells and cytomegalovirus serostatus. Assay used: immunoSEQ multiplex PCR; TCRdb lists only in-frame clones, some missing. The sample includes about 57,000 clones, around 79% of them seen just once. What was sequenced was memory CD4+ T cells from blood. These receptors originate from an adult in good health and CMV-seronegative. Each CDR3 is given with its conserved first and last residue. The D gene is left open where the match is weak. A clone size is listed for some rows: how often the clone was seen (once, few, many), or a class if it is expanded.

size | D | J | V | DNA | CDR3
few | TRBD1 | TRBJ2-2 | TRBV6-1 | TGTGCCAGCAGTGAAGAGGTGGCAGGGGGCTTTGGCGGGGAGCTGTTTTTT | CASSEEVAGGFGGELFF
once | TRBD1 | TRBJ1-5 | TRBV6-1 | TGTGCCAGCAGTGGACAGGGGAGGCAGCCCCAGCATTTT | CASSGQGRQPQHF
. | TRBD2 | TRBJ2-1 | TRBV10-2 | TGCGCCAGCAGCCGCACTAGCGGGGGGGCGTCATACAATGAGCAGTTCTTC | CASSRTSGGASYNEQFF
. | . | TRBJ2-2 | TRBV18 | TGTGCCAGCTCACCAGAGTCCGGGGAGCTGTTTTTT | CASSPESGELFF
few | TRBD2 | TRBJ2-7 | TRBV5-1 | TGCGCCAGCAGCCTAGGGACTAGCGACGAGCAGTACTTC | CASSLGTSDEQYF
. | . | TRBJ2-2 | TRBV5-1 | TGCGCCAGCAGTCGACAGGGAGGCACCGGGGAGCTGTTTTTT | CASSRQGGTGELFF
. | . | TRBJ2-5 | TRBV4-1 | TGCGCCAGCAGCCAAGCAGACAGGTCTGAAGAGACCCAGTACTTC | CASSQADRSEETQYF
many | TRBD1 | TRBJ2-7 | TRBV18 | TGTGCCAGCTCACCTCTCCGGACAGGGATTATCTACGAGCAGTACTTC | CASSPLRTGIIYEQYF
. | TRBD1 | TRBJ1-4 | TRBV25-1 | TGTGCCAGCAGTGAACCCCCGGACAGGGAGGCTAATGAAAAACTGTTTTTT | CASSEPPDREANEKLFF
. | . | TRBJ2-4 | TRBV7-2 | TGTGCCAGCAGCTTAGGATCCGGGTTGGGCATTCAGTACTTC | CASSLGSGLGIQYF
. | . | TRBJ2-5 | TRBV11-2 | TGTGCCAGCAGCCTAGGACCGGGGGCGACCCAGTACTTC | CASSLGPGATQYF
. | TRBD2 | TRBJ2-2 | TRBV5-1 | TGCGCCACCGCTAGCGGGAGAGAATCCGGGGAGCTGTTTTTT | CATASGRESGELFF
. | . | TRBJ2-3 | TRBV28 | TGTGCCAGCAGCCTCTTTAAGCCAGATACGCAGTATTTT | CASSLFKPDTQYF
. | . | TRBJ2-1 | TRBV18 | TGTGCCAGCTCACCACCTCCCCCGAGGGGCAATGAGCAGTTCTTC | CASSPPPPRGNEQFF
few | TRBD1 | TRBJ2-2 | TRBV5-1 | TGCGCCAGCAGCCTGGGGACAGGGGTCCTGAACACCGGGGAGCTGTTTTTT | CASSLGTGVLNTGELFF
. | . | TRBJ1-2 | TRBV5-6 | TGTGCCAGCAGCTTGGCTGGGTCTACGGACTATGGCTACACCTTC | CASSLAGSTDYGYTF
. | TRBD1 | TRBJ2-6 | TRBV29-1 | TGCAGCGTTGAAGCGGACAGGGGCTCTGGGGCCAACGTCCTGACTTTC | CSVEADRGSGANVLTF
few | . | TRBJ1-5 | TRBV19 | TGTGCCAGTAGTCCCCACAGGGCTAATCAGCCCCAGCATTTT | CASSPHRANQPQHF
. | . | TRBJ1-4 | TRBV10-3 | TGTGCCATCAGCGGCGGGGAGACCTCAAATGAAAAACTGTTTTTT | CAISGGETSNEKLFF
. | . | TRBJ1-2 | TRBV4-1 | TGCGCCAGCAGCCAAGAAAAGCGGGCGGGGAACTATGGCTACACCTTC | CASSQEKRAGNYGYTF
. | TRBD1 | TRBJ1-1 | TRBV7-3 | TGTGCCAGCAGCCAACAGGGGGCAAACACTGAAGCTTTCTTT | CASSQQGANTEAFF
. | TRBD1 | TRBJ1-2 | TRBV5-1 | TGCGCCAGCAGCTTGGGTTACACGGGACAGGGCTCCAACTATGGCTACACCTTC | CASSLGYTGQGSNYGYTF
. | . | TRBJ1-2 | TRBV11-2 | TGTGCCAGCAGCTTCTGGCGGTGGGCCGGAAGACCGACTAACTATGGCTACACCTTC | CASSFWRWAGRPTNYGYTF
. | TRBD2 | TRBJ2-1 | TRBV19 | TGTGCCAGTAGTACTACAGCGGGAGGTGAGCAGTTCTTC | CASSTTAGGEQFF
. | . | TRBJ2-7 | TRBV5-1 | TGCGCCAGCAGCTTGGTCGGTGTAATTTACGAGCAGTACTTC | CASSLVGVIYEQYF
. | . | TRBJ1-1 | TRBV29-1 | TGCAGCGTTGTTAAGGTACGGAACACTGAAGCTTTCTTT | CSVVKVRNTEAFF
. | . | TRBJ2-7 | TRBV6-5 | TGTGCCAGCAGGGACCACAGGGAATCATCCTACGAGCAGTACTTC | CASRDHRESSYEQYF
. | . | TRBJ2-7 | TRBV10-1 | TGCGCCAGCAGTGAGTCATCGTTGACCGGACCCCAGTACTTC | CASSESSLTGPQYF
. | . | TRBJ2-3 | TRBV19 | TGTGCCAGTAGTATAGCGGGTGCGCCAAATACGCAGTATTTT | CASSIAGAPNTQYF
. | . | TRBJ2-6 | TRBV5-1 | TGCGCCAGCAGCTTGGAGGGCAGGAGCTCTGGGGCCAACGTCCTGACTTTC | CASSLEGRSSGANVLTF
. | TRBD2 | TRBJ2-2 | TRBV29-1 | TGCAGCGTCGGGGGGGTAGGATCGAACACCGGGGAGCTGTTTTTT | CSVGGVGSNTGELFF
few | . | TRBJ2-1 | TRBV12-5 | TGTGCTAGTGGTTTGGTACAAGGGGTTGGCAATGAGCAGTTCTTC | CASGLVQGVGNEQFF
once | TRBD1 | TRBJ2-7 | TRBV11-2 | TGTGCCAGCAGCCCCCAGGGGACAGGAGCCTTAAAGCAGTACTTC | CASSPQGTGALKQYF
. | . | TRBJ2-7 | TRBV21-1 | TGTGCCAGCAGCAAAGACAGGGCGGAAAACGAGCAGTACTTC | CASSKDRAENEQYF
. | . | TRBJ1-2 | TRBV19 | TGTGCCAGTTTTGGGACAAAGGGGAATGGCTACACCTTC | CASFGTKGNGYTF
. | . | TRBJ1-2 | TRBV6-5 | TGTGCCAGCAGATACTACGCGGGACGGTACTATGGCTACACCTTC | CASRYYAGRYYGYTF
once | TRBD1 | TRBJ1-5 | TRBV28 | TGTGCCAGCAGCCCTCGGACAGGGGGCAGTCAGCCCCAGCATTTT | CASSPRTGGSQPQHF
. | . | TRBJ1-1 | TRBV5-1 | TGCGCCAGCAACCGACTAGGGGGGACTGAAGCTTTCTTT | CASNRLGGTEAFF
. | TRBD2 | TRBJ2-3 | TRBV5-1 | TGCGCCAGCAGGCAACGGGGGGGCCCATCAGATACGCAGTATTTT | CASRQRGGPSDTQYF
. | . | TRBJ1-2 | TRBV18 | TGTGCCAGCTCAAGGGACGGAACTAACTATGGCTACACCTTC | CASSRDGTNYGYTF
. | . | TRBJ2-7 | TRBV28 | TGTGCCAGCAGTTTACGCTCCCCTTCCTACGAGCAGTACTTC | CASSLRSPSYEQYF
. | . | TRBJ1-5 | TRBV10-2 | TGCGCCAGCAGTGACCCAGGCGGACAGCCCCAGCATTTT | CASSDPGGQPQHF
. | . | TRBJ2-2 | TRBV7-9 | TGTGCCAGCAGCCCCGCCTGGGGCCCCGGGGAGCTGTTTTTT | CASSPAWGPGELFF
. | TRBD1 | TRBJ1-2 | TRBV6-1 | TGTGCCAGCAGTCAGGGGGGAAACTATGGCTACACCTTC | CASSQGGNYGYTF
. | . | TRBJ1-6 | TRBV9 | TGTGCCAGCAGCGTAGGACCCTACCAGTATAATTCACCCCTCCACTTT | CASSVGPYQYNSPLHF
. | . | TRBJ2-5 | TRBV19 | TGTGCCAGTAGTATAACTTTTTTATCCGGCCAAGAGACCCAGTACTTC | CASSITFLSGQETQYF